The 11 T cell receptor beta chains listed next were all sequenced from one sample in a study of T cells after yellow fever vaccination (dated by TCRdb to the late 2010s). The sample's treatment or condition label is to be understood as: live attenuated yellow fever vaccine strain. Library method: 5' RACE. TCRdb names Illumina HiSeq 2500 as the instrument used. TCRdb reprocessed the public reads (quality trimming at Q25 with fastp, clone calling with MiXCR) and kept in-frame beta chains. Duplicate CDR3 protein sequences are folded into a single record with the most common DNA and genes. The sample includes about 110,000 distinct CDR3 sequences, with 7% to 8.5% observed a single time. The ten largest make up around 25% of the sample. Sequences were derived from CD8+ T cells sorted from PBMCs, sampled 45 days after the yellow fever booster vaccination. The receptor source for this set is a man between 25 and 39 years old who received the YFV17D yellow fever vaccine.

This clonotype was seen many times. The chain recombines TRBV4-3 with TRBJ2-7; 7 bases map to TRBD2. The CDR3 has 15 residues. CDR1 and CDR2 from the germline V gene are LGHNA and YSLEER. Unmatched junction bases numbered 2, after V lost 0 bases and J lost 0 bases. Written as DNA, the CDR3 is TGCGCCAGCAGCCAAGACCGGACTAGCTCCTACGAGCAGTACTTC. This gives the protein CASSQDRTSSYEQYF.

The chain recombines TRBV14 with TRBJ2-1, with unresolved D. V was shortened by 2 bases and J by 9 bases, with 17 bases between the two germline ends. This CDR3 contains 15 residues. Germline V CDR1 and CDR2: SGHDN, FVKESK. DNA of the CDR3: TGTGCCAGCAGCCAATGGGCTCTTCCCTCCGGTGAGCAGTTCTTC. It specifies CASSQWALPSGEQFF. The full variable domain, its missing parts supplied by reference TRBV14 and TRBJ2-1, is EAGVTQFPSHSVIEKGQTVTLRCDPISGHDNLYWYRRVMGKEIKFLLHFVKESKQDESGMPNNRFLAERTGGTYSTLKVQPAELEDSGVYFCASSQWALPSGEQFFGPGTRLTVL.

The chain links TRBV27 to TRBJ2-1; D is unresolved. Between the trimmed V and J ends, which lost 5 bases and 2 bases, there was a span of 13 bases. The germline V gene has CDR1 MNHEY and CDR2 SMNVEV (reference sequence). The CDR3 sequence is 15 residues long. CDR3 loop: CASSNGPSPYNEQFF. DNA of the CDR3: TGTGCCAGCAGTAACGGGCCTTCTCCCTACAATGAGCAGTTCTTC.

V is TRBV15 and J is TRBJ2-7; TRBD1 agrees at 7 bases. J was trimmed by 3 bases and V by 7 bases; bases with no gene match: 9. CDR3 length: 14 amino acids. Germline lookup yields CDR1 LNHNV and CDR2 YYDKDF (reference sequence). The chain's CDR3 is CATTNDRDRYEQYF. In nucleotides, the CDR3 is TGTGCCACCACCAATGACAGGGACCGCTACGAGCAGTACTTC.

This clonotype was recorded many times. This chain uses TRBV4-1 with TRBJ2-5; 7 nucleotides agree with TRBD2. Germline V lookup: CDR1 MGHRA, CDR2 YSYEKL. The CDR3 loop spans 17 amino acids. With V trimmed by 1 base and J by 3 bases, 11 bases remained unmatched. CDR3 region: CASSQVGGAGEEETQYF. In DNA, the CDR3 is TGCGCCAGCAGCCAAGTCGGCGGGGCGGGGGAAGAAGAGACCCAGTACTTC.

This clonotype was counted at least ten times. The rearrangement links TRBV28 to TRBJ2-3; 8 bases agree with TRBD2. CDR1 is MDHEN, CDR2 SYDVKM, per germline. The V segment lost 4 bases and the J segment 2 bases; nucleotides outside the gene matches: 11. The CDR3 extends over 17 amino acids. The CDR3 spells CASSSPGLARDTDTQYF. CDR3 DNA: TGTGCCAGCAGTTCCCCCGGACTAGCACGCGACACAGATACGCAGTATTTT.

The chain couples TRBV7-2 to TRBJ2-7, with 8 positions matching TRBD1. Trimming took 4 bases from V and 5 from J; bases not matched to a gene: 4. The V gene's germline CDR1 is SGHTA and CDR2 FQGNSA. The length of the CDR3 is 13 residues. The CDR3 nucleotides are TGTGCCAGCAGCTGGGGACAGGCTAACGAGCAGTACTTC. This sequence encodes CASSWGQANEQYF.

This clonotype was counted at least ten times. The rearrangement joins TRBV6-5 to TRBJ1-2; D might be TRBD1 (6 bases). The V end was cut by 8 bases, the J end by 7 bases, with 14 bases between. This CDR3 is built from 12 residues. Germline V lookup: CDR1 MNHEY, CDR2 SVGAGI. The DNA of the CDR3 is TGTGCCAGCTCTCTGGGGGGCTCTGGCTACACCTTC. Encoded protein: CASSLGGSGYTF.

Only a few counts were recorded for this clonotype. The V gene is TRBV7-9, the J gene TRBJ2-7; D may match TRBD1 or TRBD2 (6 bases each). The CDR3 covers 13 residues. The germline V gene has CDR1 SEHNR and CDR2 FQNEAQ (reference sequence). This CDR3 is CAGSGGGSYEQYF. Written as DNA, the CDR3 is TGTGCGGGGAGTGGAGGGGGCTCCTACGAGCAGTACTTC.

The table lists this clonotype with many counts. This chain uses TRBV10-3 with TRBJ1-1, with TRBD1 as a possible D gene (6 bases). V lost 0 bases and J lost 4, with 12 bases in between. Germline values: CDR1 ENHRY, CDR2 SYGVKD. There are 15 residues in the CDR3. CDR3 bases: TGTGCCATCAGTGAGTCGACAGGTTTGCCCACTGAAGCTTTCTTT. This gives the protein CAISESTGLPTEAFF.

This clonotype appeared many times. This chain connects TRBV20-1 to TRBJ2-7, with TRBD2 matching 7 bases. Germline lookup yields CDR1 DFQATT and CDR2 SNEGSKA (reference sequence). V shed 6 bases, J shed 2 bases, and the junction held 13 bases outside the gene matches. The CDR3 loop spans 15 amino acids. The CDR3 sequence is CSADGGREITYEQYF. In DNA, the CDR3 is TGCAGTGCCGACGGCGGGCGGGAGATCACCTACGAGCAGTACTTC.